This TCR beta chain is from a study of response to subunit inactivated influenza vaccine. TCRdb reprocessed the RT-PCR reads with MiXCR, giving one entry per CDR3 protein. The profile covers some 850,000 distinct CDR3 sequences, with about 18% appearing a single time and approximately 11% taken by the ten largest. CDR1 MNHEY and CDR2 SVGAGI come from the germline V gene. The CDR3 totals 12 residues. J was trimmed by 5 bases and V by 6 bases; bases with no gene match: 3. Sequenced here: PBMCs from blood, sampled 5 days after vaccination. The V gene is TRBV6-5, the J gene TRBJ1-1; 7 bases agree with TRBD1. This TCR derives from a man in his fifties or sixties who received an inactivated influenza vaccine. For the CDR3, the DNA is TGTGCCAGCAGAACCAGGGGGACTGAAGCTTTCTTT. The encoded protein is CASRTRGTEAFF.